This T cell receptor beta chain derives from a study of control samples from healthy donors and cancer patients. With 6 bases removed from V and 8 bases from J, the gap between germline ends came to 10 bases. Germline CDR1 and CDR2: MNHNY and SVGAGI (reference sequence). There are 11 residues in the CDR3. Measured with immunoSEQ multiplex PCR; TCRdb has only the in-frame clones, and not every one. The sample holds about 44,000 clones; about 87% are singletons and the top ten take roughly 10%. The V gene is TRBV6-6, the J gene TRBJ1-2; D not resolved. The origin of this receptor is a woman in her fifties or sixties with lung cancer. The sample consisted of PBMCs. The CDR3 bases are TGTGCCAGCAGCCCATCTTACGGCTACACCTTC. Its translation is CASSPSYGYTF.